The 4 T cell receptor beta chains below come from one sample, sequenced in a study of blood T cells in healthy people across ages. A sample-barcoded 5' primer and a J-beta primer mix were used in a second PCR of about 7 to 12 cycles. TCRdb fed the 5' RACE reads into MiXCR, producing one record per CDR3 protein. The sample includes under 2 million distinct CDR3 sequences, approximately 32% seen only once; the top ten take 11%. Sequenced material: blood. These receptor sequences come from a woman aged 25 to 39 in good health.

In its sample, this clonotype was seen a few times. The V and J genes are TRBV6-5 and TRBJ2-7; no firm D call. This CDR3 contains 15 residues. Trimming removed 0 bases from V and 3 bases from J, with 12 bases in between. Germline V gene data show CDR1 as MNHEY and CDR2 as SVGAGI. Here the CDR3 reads CASSYSGLHYYEQYF. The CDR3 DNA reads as TGTGCCAGCAGTTACTCTGGTTTACATTACTACGAGCAGTACTTC.

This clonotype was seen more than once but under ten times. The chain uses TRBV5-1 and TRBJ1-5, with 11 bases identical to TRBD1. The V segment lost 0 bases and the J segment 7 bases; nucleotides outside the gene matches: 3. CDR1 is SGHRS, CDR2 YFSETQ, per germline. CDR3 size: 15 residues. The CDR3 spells CASSLAGTGGQPQHF. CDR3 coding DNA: TGCGCCAGCAGCTTGGCCGGGACAGGGGGACAGCCCCAGCATTTT. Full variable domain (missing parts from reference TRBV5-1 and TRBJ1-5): KAGVTQTPRYLIKTRGQQVTLSCSPISGHRSVSWYQQTPGQGLQFLFEYFSETQRNKGNFPGRFSGRQFSNSRSEMNVSTLELGDSALYLCASSLAGTGGQPQHFGDGTRLSIL.

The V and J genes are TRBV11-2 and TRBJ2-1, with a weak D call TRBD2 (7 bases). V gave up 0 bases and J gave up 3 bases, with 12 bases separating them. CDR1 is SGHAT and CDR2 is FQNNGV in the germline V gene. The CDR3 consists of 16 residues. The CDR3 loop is CASSLDRGAVYNEQFF. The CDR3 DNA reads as TGTGCCAGCAGCTTAGATCGGGGGGCTGTCTACAATGAGCAGTTCTTC. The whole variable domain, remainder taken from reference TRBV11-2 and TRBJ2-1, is EAGVAQSPRYKIIEKRQSVAFWCNPISGHATLYWYQQILGQGPKLLIQFQNNGVVDDSQLPKDRFSAERLKGVDSTLKIQPAKLEDSAVYLCASSLDRGAVYNEQFFGPGTRLTVL.

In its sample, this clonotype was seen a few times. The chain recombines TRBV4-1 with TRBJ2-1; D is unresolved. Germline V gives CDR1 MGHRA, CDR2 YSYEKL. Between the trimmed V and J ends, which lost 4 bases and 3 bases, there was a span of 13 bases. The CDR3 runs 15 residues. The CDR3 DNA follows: TGCGCCAGCAGCCCAGAAACTCTAGTCTACAATGAGCAGTTCTTC. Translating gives CASSPETLVYNEQFF.